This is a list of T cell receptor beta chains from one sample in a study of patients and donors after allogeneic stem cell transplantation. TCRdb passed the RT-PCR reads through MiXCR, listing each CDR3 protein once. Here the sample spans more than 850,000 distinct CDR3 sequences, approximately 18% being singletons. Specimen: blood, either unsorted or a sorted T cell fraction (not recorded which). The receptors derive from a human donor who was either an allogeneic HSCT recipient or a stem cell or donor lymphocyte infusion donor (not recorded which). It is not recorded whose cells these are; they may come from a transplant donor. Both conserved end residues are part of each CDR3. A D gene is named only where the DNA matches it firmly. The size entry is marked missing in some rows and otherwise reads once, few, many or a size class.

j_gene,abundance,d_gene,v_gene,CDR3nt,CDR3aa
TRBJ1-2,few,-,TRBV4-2,TGTGCCAGCAGCCAAGGGGTCTATGATGGGGATTCCAACTATGGCTACACCTTC,CASSQGVYDGDSNYGYTF
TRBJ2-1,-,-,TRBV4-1,TGCGCCAGCAGCCAAGAACCTTATGAGCAGTTCTTC,CASSQEPYEQFF
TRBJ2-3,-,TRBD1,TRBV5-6,TGTGCCAGCTGGGACAGGGATGCAGATACGCAGTATTTT,CASWDRDADTQYF
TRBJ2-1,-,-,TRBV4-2,TGTGCCAGCAGCCCCCCCCCTCCTAATGAGCAGTTCTTC,CASSPPPPNEQFF
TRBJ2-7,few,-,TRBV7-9,TGTGCCAGCAGCATACAGGGGGGGTACGAGCAGTACTTC,CASSIQGGYEQYF
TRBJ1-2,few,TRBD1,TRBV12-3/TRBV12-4,TGTGCCAGCAGCCACACAGGGGCGGCTAACTATGGCTACACCTTC,CASSHTGAANYGYTF
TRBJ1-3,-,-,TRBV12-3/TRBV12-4,TGTGCCAGCAGTGCCGGAACTGGAAACACCATATATTTT,CASSAGTGNTIYF
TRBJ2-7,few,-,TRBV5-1,TGCGCCAGCAGCCCGACGGACTACGAGCAGTACTTC,CASSPTDYEQYF
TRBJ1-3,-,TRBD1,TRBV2,TGTGCCAGCAGGGGGGACAGTACGTTTGCTGGAAACACCATATATTTT,CASRGDSTFAGNTIYF
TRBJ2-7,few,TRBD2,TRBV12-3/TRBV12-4,TGTGCCAGCAGTTTGATCCTAGCGGGAGACGAGCAGTACTTC,CASSLILAGDEQYF
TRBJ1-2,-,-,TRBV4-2,TGTGCCAGCAGCCAAGGACCTGGACAGCCCTATGGCTACACCTTC,CASSQGPGQPYGYTF
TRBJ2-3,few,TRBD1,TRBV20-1,TGCAGTGCTAGAGCCGACAGGGCCGCAGATACGCAGTATTTT,CSARADRAADTQYF
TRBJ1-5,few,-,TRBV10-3,TGTGCCATCAGTGAGTCGCGACACCCGCCCCAGCATTTT,CAISESRHPPQHF
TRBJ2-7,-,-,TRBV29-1,TGCAGCGTTGAAGATGTCACCCCGGGAGTAGTAGGCGAGCAGTACTTC,CSVEDVTPGVVGEQYF
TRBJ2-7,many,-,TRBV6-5,TGTGCCAGCAGTTCAGCCCGGAGACAAAACTACGAGCAGTACTTC,CASSSARRQNYEQYF
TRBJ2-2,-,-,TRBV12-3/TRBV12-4,TGTGCCAGCACCCCAGGTATCCGTCCCGGGGAGCTGTTTTTT,CASTPGIRPGELFF
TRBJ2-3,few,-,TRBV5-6,TGTGCCAGCAGCTTGTTCAGACTGGACCCCACAGATACGCAGTATTTT,CASSLFRLDPTDTQYF
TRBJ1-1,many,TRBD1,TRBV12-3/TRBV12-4,TGTGCCAGCAGTGATACAGGGGGCCGTCGGGCTTTCTTT,CASSDTGGRRAFF
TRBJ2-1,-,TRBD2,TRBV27,TGTGCCAGCTGTAGAGGGGCTAGCGGTAACAAAGAGCAGTTCTTC,CASCRGASGNKEQFF
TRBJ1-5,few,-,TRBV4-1,TGCGCCAGCAGCAGACGAAGGGGGAATCAGCCCCAGCATTTT,CASSRRRGNQPQHF
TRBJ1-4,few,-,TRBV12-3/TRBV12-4,TGTGCCAGCAGTTTCAAAAAACCAGAAAAACTGTTTTTT,CASSFKKPEKLFF
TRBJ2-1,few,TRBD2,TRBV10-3,TGTGCCATCTCGTCTAGCGGAACCACCAATGAGCAGTTCTTC,CAISSSGTTNEQFF
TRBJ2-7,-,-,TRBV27,TGTGCCAGCAGTTTAGCGGGGTCCGAGCAGTACTTC,CASSLAGSEQYF
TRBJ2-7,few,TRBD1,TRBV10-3,TGTGCCATCAGGGGACAGGGGGGGTACGAGCAGTACTTC,CAIRGQGGYEQYF
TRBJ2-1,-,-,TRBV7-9,TGTGCCAGCAGCCCGCCCGGGTCGAGCTCCTACAATGAGCAGTTCTTC,CASSPPGSSSYNEQFF
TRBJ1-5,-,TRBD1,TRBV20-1,TGCAGTGCTAAGTCGGACAGGGTCGATCAGCCCCAGCATTTT,CSAKSDRVDQPQHF